The clone carrying this T cell receptor (beta chain) was observed a few times. Its antigen is as yet unknown. Germline CDR1 and CDR2: SGHAT and FQNNGV. V trimming: 5 bases; J trimming: 3 bases; junction bases outside the gene matches: 7. This CDR3 is 14 amino acids long. Each CDR3 protein gets one entry after TCRdb re-called the 5' RACE reads with MiXCR. Of around 340,000 distinct CDR3 sequences detected, 12% appear once; the ten largest clones hold roughly 3%. This sample is drawn from a study of T cells after yellow fever vaccination. About the research overall: For low cell numbers, libraries were made with SMART-Seq v4 Ultra Low Input.

Study findings and constraints: Just a small share of clonotypes turned up in the CD4 compartment as well as the CD8 compartment.

The clonotype was recovered from a man aged 18 to 29 who received the YFV17D yellow fever vaccine. The sample in question was CD4+ T cells sorted from PBMCs, obtained 15 days after the yellow fever booster vaccination. The chain joins TRBV11-2 to TRBJ2-7; 7 positions agree with TRBD1. The CDR3 here is CASSRGQVNYEQYV. DNA of the CDR3: TGTGCCAGCAGCCGCGGACAGGTAAACTACGAGCAGTACGTC.